The 32 T cell receptor beta chains below all came from one sample that was sequenced in a study of blood T cell repertoires in COVID-19 (dated by TCRdb to about 2020). The library was obtained by the immunoSEQ multiplex PCR assay. As stored in TCRdb, this immuneACCESS dataset retains in-frame rearrangements with V and J assigned. A fraction of the clones does not appear; measured against another copy, unresolved V genes explain less than half of the discrepancy, and the remainder lacks a known reason. Here the sample has around 130,000 clones; more than 70% occur a single time. Together, the top ten hold around 1.4% of the sample. Sequences were obtained from peripheral blood. Receptor source: a man aged 55 to 70 with acute or convalescent COVID-19.

The chain is built from TRBV5-1 and TRBJ2-4; no clear D. CDR3 length: 15 amino acids. Germline V gene data show CDR1 as SGHRS and CDR2 as YFSETQ. With 0 bases removed from V and 3 bases from J, the gap between germline ends came to 10 bases. The CDR3 DNA is TGCGCCAGCAGCTTGGAACTCCTTGGCAAAAACATTCAGTACTTC. Protein sequence: CASSLELLGKNIQYF.

The CDR3 spells CASGQGKIGSYNSPLHF. For the CDR3, the DNA is TGTGCCTCGGGGCAGGGGAAAATAGGCTCCTATAATTCACCCCTCCACTTT. This chain joins TRBV2 and TRBJ1-6; TRBD1 might be the D (6 bases). CDR3 length: 17 residues. V lost 11 bases and J 0 bases, leaving 20 bases between the germline ends. CDR1 is SNHLY, CDR2 FYNNEI, per germline.

This sequence joins TRBV15 and TRBJ2-5; 8 bases match TRBD1. V lost 5 bases, J lost 4 bases, and 12 bases stayed unmatched. This CDR3 is built from 16 residues. Germline V gene sequence: CDR1 LNHNV, CDR2 YYDKDF (reference sequence). The CDR3 is CATSPRAGGARETQYF. The CDR3 nucleotides read TGTGCCACCAGCCCGCGGGCAGGGGGCGCCCGAGAGACCCAGTACTTC. Variable domain in full (rest from reference TRBV15 and TRBJ2-5): DAMVIQNPRYQVTQFGKPVTLSCSQTLNHNVMYWYQQKSSQAPKLLFHYYDKDFNNEADTPDNFQSRRPNTSFCFLDIRSPGLGDTAMYLCATSPRAGGARETQYFGPGTRLLVL.

This chain connects TRBV24-1 to TRBJ2-1; TRBD2 matches 7 bases. CDR3 length: 17 residues. V shed 3 bases, J shed 7 bases, and the junction held 14 bases outside the gene matches. Germline values: CDR1 KGHDR, CDR2 SFDVKD. Here the CDR3 reads CATSDPGGEGRRNEQFF. The CDR3 DNA sequence: TGTGCCACCAGTGATCCAGGAGGGGAGGGCCGTAGGAATGAGCAGTTCTTC.

The chain has TRBV23-1 and TRBJ2-3; a possible D gene is TRBD1 (5 bases). TRBV23-1 carries the ORF label, with uncertain function. The CDR3 runs 18 residues. V was clipped by 0 bases and J by 2 bases, with 18 bases between them. The DNA of the CDR3 is TGCGCCAGCAGTCAATCGATGTTAAAGGGGCGGTCCACAGATACGCAGTATTTT. Protein: CASSQSMLKGRSTDTQYF.

V and J are TRBV19 and TRBJ1-5; D is unresolved. Trimming removed 7 bases from V and 7 bases from J, with 14 bases in between. The CDR3 is 13 residues long. The germline CDR1 and CDR2 sequences are LNHDA and SQIVND (reference sequence). The CDR3 DNA reads TGTGCCAGTACGGGAGACGGAATACAGCCCCAGCATTTT. It yields the protein CASTGDGIQPQHF.

This rearrangement joins TRBV3-1 (or the pseudogene TRBV3-2) to TRBJ2-1; 7 nucleotides align to TRBD2. This CDR3 has 16 residues. The germline gives CDR1 LGHDT, CDR2 YNNKEL (reference sequence). Losses at the gene ends were 2 bases for V and 3 bases for J; bases not matched to a gene: 7. Here the CDR3 DNA reads TGTGCCAGCAGCCAAAGAGCGGGAACCAACTACAATGAGCAGTTCTTC. Translation: CASSQRAGTNYNEQFF.

The chain links TRBV7-3 to TRBJ2-1; 7 bases align to TRBD2. Germline V lookup: CDR1 SGHTA, CDR2 FQGTGA. V lost 4 bases and J lost 3; bases outside the gene matches: 9. CDR3 length equals 16 residues. The chain's CDR3 is CASSSSGVDHYNEQFF. CDR3 DNA: TGTGCCAGCAGCTCCAGCGGGGTCGATCACTACAATGAGCAGTTCTTC.

V gene TRBV19 combines with J gene TRBJ1-1, with D possibly TRBD1 on 5 matching bases. In germline, CDR1 is LNHDA, CDR2 SQIVND (reference sequence). The CDR3 is 17 residues long. Between the trimmed V and J ends, which lost 1 base and 1 base, there was a span of 16 bases. CDR3 DNA: TGTGCCAGTAGTATAGCTCGGACCGACAGAGGGAACACTGAAGCTTTCTTT. It encodes CASSIARTDRGNTEAFF.

This rearrangement joins TRBV19 to TRBJ2-7; 8 nucleotides align to TRBD2. The CDR3 runs 14 residues. Looked up from germline, CDR1 is LNHDA and CDR2 is SQIVND (reference sequence). The V segment lost 7 bases and the J segment 0 bases; nucleotides outside the gene matches: 5. DNA for the CDR3: TGTGCCAGTACCCAGCGGGGGAGCTCCTACGAGCAGTACTTC. Amino acids: CASTQRGSSYEQYF.

V gene TRBV21-1 combines with J gene TRBJ2-2; TRBD1 is taken as the D call from the table, unchecked against the DNA. TRBV21-1 corresponds to a pseudogene. CDR3 length: 17 amino acids. CDR3 loop: CASSKLEDTYFTGELFF. In DNA, the CDR3 is TGTGCCAGCAGCAAATTGGAAGACACCTATTTCACCGGGGAGCTGTTTTTT.

V gene TRBV29-1 combines with J gene TRBJ2-1, with D perhaps TRBD1 (6 bases). V lost 8 bases and J lost 4, with 18 bases in between. The CDR3 loop spans 14 amino acids. The germline CDR1 and CDR2 sequences are SQVTM and ANQGSEA. Here the CDR3 DNA reads TGCAGCCTTCTCCTGGACAGCGAGTACAATGAGCAGTTCTTC. This encodes CSLLLDSEYNEQFF.

The chain combines TRBV12-5 with TRBJ1-2, with TRBD1 as a possible D gene (5 bases). The CDR3 has 16 amino acids. V lost 0 bases and J 6 bases, leaving 17 bases between the germline ends. Germline V lookup: CDR1 LGHNT, CDR2 FRNRAP. CDR3 DNA sequence: TGTGCTAGTGGTTTGGTACGTGGACAAAGCTTAGATGGCTACACCTTC. It is translated as CASGLVRGQSLDGYTF. Filled out from reference TRBV12-5 and TRBJ1-2, the complete variable domain reads DARVTQTPRHKVTEMGQEVTMRCQPILGHNTVFWYRQTMMQGLELLAYFRNRAPLDDSGMPKDRFSAEMPDATLATLKIQPSEPRDSAVYFCASGLVRGQSLDGYTFGSGTRLTVV.

The J gene is TRBJ2-6, the V gene TRBV29-1; tentatively, D is TRBD1 (5 bases). This CDR3 is built from 16 residues. V lost 4 bases to trimming and J lost 1 base, with 14 bases between them. Germline CDR1 and CDR2: SQVTM and ANQGSEA. The CDR3 loop reads CSVVGDIGSGANVLTF. The CDR3 nucleotides read TGCAGCGTTGTAGGGGATATCGGTTCTGGGGCCAACGTCCTGACTTTC.

This chain connects TRBV14 to TRBJ2-3; TRBD2 matches 7 bases. Losses at the gene ends were 5 bases for V and 1 base for J; bases not matched to a gene: 9. The CDR3 sequence is 16 residues long. CDR1 SGHDN and CDR2 FVKESK come from the germline V gene. For the CDR3, the DNA is TGTGCCAGCAGCGAAGCTAGCGGAGTGGGCACAGATACGCAGTATTTT. Translation: CASSEASGVGTDTQYF.

CDR3 region: CASSQGQRGSYEQYF. The CDR3 bases are TGTGCCAGCAGCCAGGGGCAGAGGGGATCCTACGAGCAGTACTTC. This chain joins TRBV7-9 and TRBJ2-7; possibly TRBD1 for D (6 bases). Germline assignment: CDR1 SEHNR and CDR2 FQNEAQ (reference sequence). With 5 bases removed from V and 1 base from J, the gap between germline ends came to 15 bases. CDR3 length: 15 amino acids.

For the CDR3, the DNA is TGTGCCAGTAGTATCCCAGGTACAGGGGGGCACATTGGCTACACCTTC. Residues: CASSIPGTGGHIGYTF. The rearrangement uses TRBV19 and TRBJ1-2; 8 nucleotides align to TRBD1. Germline trimming cut 3 bases from V and 7 bases from J; bases unmatched to any gene: 13. CDR1 is LNHDA, CDR2 SQIVND, per germline (reference sequence). This CDR3 spans 16 amino acids.

The J gene is TRBJ2-7, the V gene TRBV5-1; 9 bases are shared with TRBD1. V shed 4 bases and J 4 bases; nucleotides not matched to a gene: 9. Germline V CDR1 and CDR2: SGHRS, YFSETQ. This CDR3 comprises 15 residues. The CDR3 here is CASSPTGGGLYEQYF. The CDR3 nucleotides are TGCGCCAGCAGCCCGACAGGGGGAGGACTGTACGAGCAGTACTTC. Full variable domain (remainder filled in from reference TRBV5-1 and TRBJ2-7): KAGVTQTPRYLIKTRGQQVTLSCSPISGHRSVSWYQQTPGQGLQFLFEYFSETQRNKGNFPGRFSGRQFSNSRSEMNVSTLELGDSALYLCASSPTGGGLYEQYFGPGTRLTVT.

This sequence joins TRBV5-6 and TRBJ2-1, with 7 nucleotides matching TRBD2. V lost 5 bases and J lost 8; bases outside the gene matches: 7. The CDR3 sequence is 13 residues long. Germline V gene lookup returns CDR1 SGHDT and CDR2 YYEEEE. CDR3 bases: TGTGCCAGCAGATCCGGGACTACGGATGAGCAGTTCTTC. It encodes CASRSGTTDEQFF.

In DNA, the CDR3 is TGTGCCAGCAGCTTAGCGTTCGGACAGACCTACGAGCAGTACTTC. The encoded protein is CASSLAFGQTYEQYF. The chain is built from TRBV11-3 and TRBJ2-7; tentative D call: TRBD1 (6 bases). The V end lost 1 base, the J end lost 2 bases, and 12 bases lay between the germline ends. The germline gives CDR1 SGHNT, CDR2 YENEEA. CDR3 size: 15 residues. The full variable domain, rest sourced from reference TRBV11-3 and TRBJ2-7, is EAGVVQSPRYKIIEKKQPVAFWCNPISGHNTLYWYLQNLGQGPELLIRYENEEAVDDSQLPKDRFSAERLKGVDSTLKIQPAELGDSAVYLCASSLAFGQTYEQYFGPGTRLTVT.

V is TRBV7-6 and J is TRBJ2-3; 10 nucleotides agree with TRBD2. In germline, CDR1 is SGHVS, CDR2 FNYEAQ. The V segment lost 5 bases and the J segment 5 bases; nucleotides outside the gene matches: 7. This CDR3 has 15 residues. CDR3 DNA sequence: TGTGCCAGCAGCCAAAGCGGGGGGGCAGAAGATACGCAGTATTTT. The encoded protein is CASSQSGGAEDTQYF. Full variable domain (remainder filled in from reference TRBV7-6 and TRBJ2-3): GAGVSQSPRYKVTKRGQDVALRCDPISGHVSLYWYRQALGQGPEFLTYFNYEAQQDKSGLPNDRFSAERPEGSISTLTIQRTEQRDSAMYRCASSQSGGAEDTQYFGPGTRLTVL.

The chain couples TRBV5-6 to TRBJ1-1; D gene unclear. CDR1 is SGHDT and CDR2 is YYEEEE in the germline V gene. V was cut by 0 bases and J by 4 bases, with 10 bases left in between. The CDR3 length is 14 residues. Here the CDR3 DNA reads TGTGCCAGCAGCTTGGTACGGGTCGGCACTGAAGCTTTCTTT. Protein: CASSLVRVGTEAFF.

The V and J genes are TRBV2 and TRBJ1-5; no clear D gene. Germline V CDR1 and CDR2: SNHLY, FYNNEI. CDR3 length equals 13 residues. With 8 bases removed from V and 6 bases from J, the gap between germline ends came to 14 bases. CDR3 in DNA: TGTGCCAGCGTTGGGCACACGACTCAGCCCCAGCATTTT. This translates into CASVGHTTQPQHF.

The rearrangement joins TRBV5-1 to TRBJ1-1; tentative D call: TRBD1 (5 bases). Per the germline V gene, CDR1 is SGHRS and CDR2 is YFSETQ. V was shortened by 4 bases and J by 0 bases, with 10 bases between the two germline ends. The CDR3 has 14 residues. In DNA, the CDR3 is TGCGCCAGCAGCCCTAGGGGCATGAACACTGAAGCTTTCTTT. Translation: CASSPRGMNTEAFF.

CDR3 in DNA: TGTGCCAGCAGCGTAGGAGCTATAGATACGCAGTATTTT. Encoded protein: CASSVGAIDTQYF. The chain links TRBV9 to TRBJ2-3; no firm D call. This CDR3 comprises 13 residues. Looked up from germline, CDR1 is SGDLS and CDR2 is YYNGEE. V shed 0 bases and J shed 5 bases, with 7 bases lying between them.

This clone was counted once. The chain uses TRBV19 and TRBJ1-5; D ambiguous. Germline V gene sequence: CDR1 LNHDA, CDR2 SQIVND (reference sequence). Trimming took off 5 bases at V and 5 bases at J, with 19 bases between the two ends. This CDR3 contains 16 residues. The CDR3 here is CASSPSGPAGHQPQHF. The CDR3 DNA sequence: TGTGCCAGTAGTCCCTCCGGGCCCGCGGGCCATCAGCCCCAGCATTTT.

The chain recombines TRBV5-8 with TRBJ2-3, with 8 bases aligning to TRBD1. The length of the CDR3 is 17 residues. V dropped 4 bases and J dropped 4; count of bases not matched to a gene: 14. The V gene's germline CDR1 is SGHTS and CDR2 YDEGEE. CDR3 sequence: CASSPARAGGVADTQYF. The CDR3 DNA sequence: TGTGCCAGCAGCCCAGCTCGGGCAGGGGGCGTAGCAGATACGCAGTATTTT.

V gene TRBV19 combines with J gene TRBJ2-2, with a possible D match to TRBD1 (5 bases). From germline, CDR1 is LNHDA and CDR2 SQIVND (reference sequence). The V and J ends lost 3 bases and 5 bases respectively, with 16 bases between them. The CDR3 is 16 residues long. The CDR3 nucleotides are TGTGCCAGTAGTATCCGGCCGTCAGGGAATACCGGGGAGCTGTTTTTT. Its protein is CASSIRPSGNTGELFF.

The V call is TRBV5-1, the J call TRBJ2-2, with 9 positions matching TRBD1. Trimming at V came to 4 bases and at J to 3 bases, leaving 4 bases not matched to a gene. The germline V gene encodes CDR1 SGHRS and CDR2 YFSETQ. The CDR3 sequence is 15 residues long. Written as DNA, the CDR3 is TGCGCCAGCAGCATCCGGGACAGGGACACCGGGGAGCTGTTTTTT. This sequence encodes CASSIRDRDTGELFF.

V gene TRBV27 combines with J gene TRBJ1-1; 7 bases are shared with TRBD1. The CDR3 is made up of 15 amino acids. Germline CDR1 is MNHEY and CDR2 is SMNVEV (reference sequence). With 5 bases clipped from V and 1 base from J, the junction kept 7 bases outside the gene matches. The CDR3 bases are TGTGCCAGCAGTCAACCGGGACAGACGAACACTGAAGCTTTCTTT. It codes for CASSQPGQTNTEAFF.

The chain joins TRBV5-1 to TRBJ1-4, with D possibly matching TRBD1 (6 bases). Germline lookup yields CDR1 SGHRS and CDR2 YFSETQ. The CDR3 consists of 15 residues. The ends were cut back, 2 bases at V and 0 bases at J, with 8 bases in the middle. CDR3 amino acids: CASSFTGSTNEKLFF. In nucleotides, the CDR3 is TGCGCCAGCAGCTTCACAGGGTCAACTAATGAAAAACTGTTTTTT.

The chain combines TRBV12-5 with TRBJ2-5, with 8 bases identical to TRBD1. The CDR3 is 14 amino acids. Germline V CDR1 and CDR2: LGHNT, FRNRAP. V lost 5 bases, J lost 3 bases, and 5 bases stayed unmatched. The CDR3 loop is CASGPSDREETQYF. Here the CDR3 DNA reads TGTGCTAGTGGTCCCTCGGACAGGGAAGAGACCCAGTACTTC. Full variable domain (missing parts from reference TRBV12-5 and TRBJ2-5): DARVTQTPRHKVTEMGQEVTMRCQPILGHNTVFWYRQTMMQGLELLAYFRNRAPLDDSGMPKDRFSAEMPDATLATLKIQPSEPRDSAVYFCASGPSDREETQYFGPGTRLLVL.